This T cell receptor (beta chain) was retrieved from a study of T-cell memory formation after mild COVID-19 (dated by TCRdb to the early 2020s). A note on the overall study: TCR sequence clusters from the two donors were largely donor specific. T-cell clones expanding and contracting after mild COVID-19 in two donors were tracked by longitudinal TCRalpha and TCRbeta repertoire sequencing. Two young, previously healthy adult volunteers, one female and one male, were included in the cohort. Overall study results and their limits: Clones that contracted from day 15 to 85 showed balanced CD4/CD8 phenotypes, whereas a second wave of clones that expanded from day 15 to 37 leaned towards CD4+. Whether the second-wave clones peaking on day 37 were SARS-CoV-2 specific was not confirmed. Only two mild cases were covered in the study, and larger cohorts including severe cases with pre-infection samples were considered necessary. Some responding clones were detected in pre-infection memory, which suggested that pre-existing cross-reactive memory T cells had joined the SARS-CoV-2 response. Contracting CD4+ clones were located mainly in the CM and EM memory subsets, whereas CD8+ clones were found to be enriched in EMRA.

Sequencing took place on an Illumina NovaSeq 6000. TCRalpha and TCRbeta cDNA libraries were built by 5'RACE with constant-segment primers, adding sample barcodes and unique molecular identifiers. Trizol reagent was used to extract RNA from every sample. Amplification of the libraries took two PCR steps, and the second step added a second sample barcode plus Illumina TruSeq adapters. The libraries were sequenced on an Illumina NovaSeq using 2 x 150 bp paired-end reads. In the source study's methods: Demultiplexing of reads and collapsing into UMI-guided consensus sequences were performed with migec v1.2.7. Using mixcr v2.1.11, UMI consensuses were aligned to TRA and TRB V and J templates and then assembled into clonotypes. A clonotype was counted as expanded or contracted only when both edgeR and NoisET called the clonotype significant, with the noise models trained on biological replicates. For edgeR calls, the cutoffs were a false discovery rate-adjusted p below 0.01 and a log2 fold-change threshold of 1. PCA with hierarchical clustering of max-normalized trajectories of the 1000 most abundant clonotypes was used as exploratory dynamics analysis. Separately sequenced CD4+ and CD8+ repertoires were used to assign a CD4 or CD8 phenotype to each responding clone. TCRdb trimmed public reads at Q25 via fastp, called clones via MiXCR and kept in-frame beta chains. For every CDR3 protein sequence, its rows merge into one entry that carries the most common genes and DNA. Clone size and V and J calls follow TCRdb, not the original study. A total of 55,000 to 80,000 distinct CDR3 sequences appear in this sample, 9.3% of them only once. The ten largest account for 0.95% to 1.3% of the sample.

The CDR3 runs 10 amino acids, cysteine and phenylalanine included. Solely the CDR3 DNA is kept, with 30 bases framed from the first base. Between the V and J ends, shortened by 4 bases and 3 bases respectively, the junction contains 2 bases. Per the germline V gene, SQVTM is the CDR1 and ANQGSEA is the CDR2. Ficoll-Paque density gradient centrifugation was the method used to isolate PBMCs. Concerning this clonotype itself: This receptor's antigen is unknown. Per-nucleotide qualities are absent, and no much larger clonotype sits a single base away.

The V gene is TRBV29-1 and the J gene is TRBJ2-3; the D gene assignment is ambiguous. The sequencing input was PBMCs or a T cell subset sorted from them (not recorded which). This clonotype originated in a man younger than 30 who had mild COVID-19 (a few samples of this study predate the infection). The sample titles of this study are shuffled in the database, so cell type and time point are left out; the donor was told from shared clones. The CDR3 region reads CSVVTDTQYF. The DNA is as follows: TGCAGCGTTGTGACAGATACGCAGTATTTT.